This T cell receptor (beta chain) was identified in a study of T cell repertoires in cytomegalovirus infection. Study-level background: Used in the study were CMV epitopes, some recently identified and HLA-C-restricted, others well-studied and HLA-B-restricted. An indication of both CMV infection and matching HLA type came from public TCR beta signatures.

TCRdb independently ran MiXCR on the reads; one entry per CDR3 protein. Among roughly 700,000 distinct CDR3 sequences listed, approximately 33% were seen once. Between the trimmed V and J ends, which lost 0 bases and 0 bases, there was a span of 17 bases. This CDR3 is built from 18 residues. CDR1 and CDR2 from the germline V gene are LGHNA and YSLEER. In the case of this clonotype: Its antigen is currently unknown.

The J gene is TRBJ1-2, the V gene TRBV4-3; D uncertain. This TCR derives from a human donor in good health (CMV status not recorded). Some clones in this sample may be carry-over from other donors' samples. The starting material was cultured PBMCs, obtained from culture after CMV antigen stimulation. This chain's CDR3 is CASSQDQWLAATNYGYTF. The CDR3 bases are TGCGCCAGCAGCCAAGATCAGTGGCTCGCAGCCACTAACTATGGCTACACCTTC.